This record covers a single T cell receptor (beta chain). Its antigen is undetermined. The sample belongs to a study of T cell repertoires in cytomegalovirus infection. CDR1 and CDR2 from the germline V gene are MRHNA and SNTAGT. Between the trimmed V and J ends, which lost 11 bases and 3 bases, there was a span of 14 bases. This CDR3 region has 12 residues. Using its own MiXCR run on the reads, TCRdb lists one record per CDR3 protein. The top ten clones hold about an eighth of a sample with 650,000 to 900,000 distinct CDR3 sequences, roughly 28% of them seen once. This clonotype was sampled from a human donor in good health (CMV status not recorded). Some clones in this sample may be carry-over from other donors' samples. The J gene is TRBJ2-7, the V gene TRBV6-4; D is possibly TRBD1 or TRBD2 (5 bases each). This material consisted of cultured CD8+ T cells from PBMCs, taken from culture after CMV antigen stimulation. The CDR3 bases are TGTGCCGGACGGGGCCCCTTCTACGAGCAGTACGTC. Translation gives CAGRGPFYEQYV.